The 28 T cell receptor beta chains given below trace back to one sample, sequenced in a study of blood T cell repertoires in COVID-19. Sequencing was performed with immunoSEQ multiplex PCR; in TCRdb, only in-frame clones are kept and a portion is missing. The sample contains over 30,000 clones, roughly 80% of which appear only once. Specimen: peripheral blood. The receptors derive from a man older than 75 with active or convalescent COVID-19.

The chain joins TRBV5-6 to TRBJ2-7; D possibly corresponds to TRBD1 (5 bases). Germline-derived CDR1 and CDR2 are SGHDT and YYEEEE. The V gene lost 7 bases and the J gene lost 0 bases, with 20 bases spanning the gap. The CDR3 runs 16 residues. The CDR3 loop is CASSNAGWSYSYEQYF. CDR3 nucleotide sequence: TGTGCCAGCTCCAATGCAGGGTGGTCCTACTCCTACGAGCAGTACTTC.

This clone has a handful of counts. This chain joins TRBV2 and TRBJ2-4, with 8 bases matching TRBD2. The CDR3 runs 13 residues. The trim removed 4 bases at V and 9 bases at J, leaving 5 bases unmatched. CDR1 and CDR2 from the germline V gene are SNHLY and FYNNEI. The CDR3 region is CASSGPAGGIQYF. Here the CDR3 DNA reads TGTGCCAGCAGTGGCCCGGCGGGAGGCATTCAGTACTTC.

This clone was picked up a small number of times. CDR3 coding DNA: TGTGCCAGCAGTGTACAGGGCGGGAACACTGAAGCTTTCTTT. Its protein product is CASSVQGGNTEAFF. V and J are TRBV28 and TRBJ1-1, with D possibly being TRBD1 (6 bases). The V gene's germline CDR1 is MDHEN and CDR2 SYDVKM. This CDR3 has 14 residues. Trimming stripped 5 bases from V and 1 base from J, with 11 bases between.

V and J are TRBV10-3 and TRBJ2-3; D unresolved. V was clipped by 3 bases and J by 2 bases, with 12 bases between them. Germline V lookup: CDR1 ENHRY, CDR2 SYGVKD. The CDR3 is made up of 15 amino acids. CDR3 nucleotides: TGTGCCATCAGTGAAGGCCCAGGAACCACAGATACGCAGTATTTT. Its translation is CAISEGPGTTDTQYF.

CDR3 bases: TGTGCCAGCAGCTTATTTAGCGGGAGGGGAGATACGCAGTATTTT. The encoded protein is CASSLFSGRGDTQYF. This chain links TRBV7-6 with TRBJ2-3; TRBD2 aligns across 11 bases. Looked up from germline, CDR1 is SGHVS and CDR2 is FNYEAQ. The CDR3 consists of 15 residues. V was pared by 2 bases and J by 5 bases, with 3 bases of the junction left unmatched.

This clone came up a few times. The gene calls are TRBV9 and TRBJ1-2; weak D call: TRBD1 (6 bases). V was trimmed by 0 bases and J by 8 bases, leaving 17 bases between them. Germline loops: CDR1 SGDLS, CDR2 YYNGEE. The CDR3 length is 15 residues. The CDR3 nucleotides are TGTGCCAGCAGCGTAGCTGGGGTCAGGGGTTTCGGCTACACCTTC. This sequence encodes CASSVAGVRGFGYTF.

The rearrangement uses TRBV4-3 and TRBJ2-5; D gene unclear. Germline CDR1 reads LGHNA; CDR2 reads YSLEER. The ends were cut back, 0 bases at V and 1 base at J, with 9 bases in the middle. The CDR3 totals 15 residues. The CDR3 spells CASSQESGSQETQYF. The CDR3 DNA reads TGCGCCAGCAGCCAAGAGTCAGGATCCCAAGAGACCCAGTACTTC.

The CDR3 loop reads CASSGVRTGTNSGNTIYF. In DNA, the CDR3 is TGTGCCAGTAGTGGGGTCCGGACAGGCACTAATTCTGGAAACACCATATATTTT. This chain connects TRBV19 to TRBJ1-3; 7 bases agree with TRBD1. CDR1 is LNHDA and CDR2 is SQIVND in the germline V gene (reference sequence). The length of the CDR3 is 18 residues. J gave up 1 base and V 5 bases, and 14 bases lay outside the gene matches.

This clone occurred once. The chain joins TRBV7-8 to TRBJ1-4, with a weak D call TRBD1 (5 bases). Per germline, CDR1 SGHVS and CDR2 FQNEAQ. The CDR3 extends over 16 amino acids. Between the trimmed V and J ends, which lost 5 bases and 7 bases, there was a span of 20 bases. CDR3 sequence (DNA): TGTGCCAGCAGCCCCGGGGGGGGACCCCAGTTTGAAAAACTGTTTTTT. This codes for CASSPGGGPQFEKLFF. Full variable domain (outside the CDR3, taken from reference TRBV7-8 and TRBJ1-4): GAGVSQSPRYKVAKRGQDVALRCDPISGHVSLFWYQQALGQGPEFLTYFQNEAQLDKSGLPSDRFFAERPEGSVSTLKIQRTQQEDSAVYLCASSPGGGPQFEKLFFGSGTQLSVL.

This chain connects TRBV27 to TRBJ2-2; 9 nucleotides match TRBD2. Germline values: CDR1 MNHEY, CDR2 SMNVEV (reference sequence). V lost 6 bases and J lost 6; bases outside the gene matches: 8. The CDR3 sequence is 15 residues long. Here the CDR3 reads CASRRIAGVPGELFF. CDR3 sequence (DNA): TGTGCCAGCAGGCGGATAGCGGGAGTACCCGGGGAGCTGTTTTTT.

The rearrangement links TRBV7-8 to TRBJ2-2; D might be TRBD2 (7 bases). The CDR3 extends over 16 amino acids. The V end lost 3 bases, the J end lost 4 bases, and 15 bases lay between the germline ends. Germline V gene sequence: CDR1 SGHVS, CDR2 FQNEAQ. The CDR3 region has the DNA TGTGCCAGCAGCTTCGGGGCGGGGGCAAGCACCGGGGAGCTGTTTTTT. Translated, it gives CASSFGAGASTGELFF.

The chain carries TRBV5-1 and TRBJ2-7; a weak D match, TRBD1 (5 bases). Germline V CDR1 and CDR2: SGHRS, YFSETQ. The CDR3 has 15 residues. Between the trimmed V and J ends, which lost 1 base and 3 bases, there was a span of 14 bases. CDR3 sequence reads: CASSLNWGQGYEQYF. The CDR3 DNA sequence: TGCGCCAGCAGCTTGAATTGGGGCCAGGGCTACGAGCAGTACTTC. The full variable domain, rest sourced from reference TRBV5-1 and TRBJ2-7, is KAGVTQTPRYLIKTRGQQVTLSCSPISGHRSVSWYQQTPGQGLQFLFEYFSETQRNKGNFPGRFSGRQFSNSRSEMNVSTLELGDSALYLCASSLNWGQGYEQYFGPGTRLTVT.

The rearrangement joins TRBV5-8 to TRBJ1-1; no clear D. The CDR3 is 14 residues long. Trimming cost V 0 bases and J 0 bases, with 6 bases left between them. Germline V gene lookup returns CDR1 SGHTS and CDR2 YDEGEE. This CDR3 is CASSLAGMNTEAFF. The CDR3 region has the DNA TGTGCCAGCAGCTTGGCCGGGATGAACACTGAAGCTTTCTTT.

This clone has just a few counts. The chain employs TRBV25-1 and TRBJ1-6; D perhaps matches TRBD1 (5 bases). The CDR3 is 13 residues long. Trimming stripped 6 bases from V and 8 bases from J, with 11 bases between. CDR1 and CDR2 from the germline V gene are MGHDK and SYGVNS. This CDR3 reads CASSGRVHSPLHF. DNA of the CDR3: TGTGCCAGCAGCGGCAGGGTGCATTCACCCCTCCACTTT.

The chain combines TRBV19 with TRBJ2-4, with no clear D. The CDR3 is 16 residues long. Germline lookup yields CDR1 LNHDA and CDR2 SQIVND (reference sequence). Trimming took 3 bases from V and 0 from J, leaving 12 bases between them. The CDR3 region has the DNA TGTGCCAGTAGTATGCTTCAGACTCTAGCCAAAAACATTCAGTACTTC. It yields the protein CASSMLQTLAKNIQYF. The variable domain in full, with the rest retrieved from reference TRBV19 and TRBJ2-4, is DGGITQSPKYLFRKEGQNVTLSCEQNLNHDAMYWYRQDPGQGLRLIYYSQIVNDFQKGDIAEGYSVSREKKESFPLTVTSAQKNPTAFYLCASSMLQTLAKNIQYFGAGTRLSVL.

The chain combines TRBV7-9 with TRBJ1-1; D gene uncertain. Trimming pared 7 bases from V and 6 bases from J, leaving 12 bases between. Per germline, CDR1 SEHNR and CDR2 FQNEAQ (reference sequence). CDR3 length: 12 residues. Written as DNA, the CDR3 is TGTGCCAGCACCCTCCTCCTACCTGAAGCTTTCTTT. Translated, it gives CASTLLLPEAFF. Looking up the rest from reference TRBV7-9 and TRBJ1-1 gives the full variable domain: DTGVSQNPRHKITKRGQNVTFRCDPISEHNRLYWYRQTLGQGPEFLTYFQNEAQLEKSRLLSDRFSAERPKGSFSTLEIQRTEQGDSAMYLCASTLLLPEAFFGQGTRLTVV.

J is TRBJ2-5 and V is TRBV12-3 or TRBV12-4; no definite D call. The CDR3 is 13 amino acids. Trimming shortened V by 6 bases and J by 7 bases, and 15 bases separated the two germline ends. In DNA form, the CDR3 reads TGTGCCAGCAGCCCATCCCCCTTCGGGACCCAGTACTTC. Residues: CASSPSPFGTQYF.

The chain employs TRBV5-5 and TRBJ1-2; possible D gene TRBD1, 5 bases. This CDR3 region has 15 residues. Trimming pared 1 base from V and 2 bases from J, leaving 12 bases between. Germline CDR1 SGHKS, CDR2 YYEKEE (reference sequence). The CDR3, as DNA: TGTGCCAGCAGCTTGATCGGGGGAGGGAACTATGGCTACACCTTC. Translated, it gives CASSLIGGGNYGYTF.

The V gene is TRBV21-1, the J gene TRBJ2-3; the table gives TRBD1 as D, unverified against the DNA. TRBV21-1 is a pseudogene segment. The CDR3 is 12 residues long. The CDR3 DNA reads TGTGCGGGACAGGGTGAAACAGATACGCAGTATTTT. Protein sequence: CAGQGETDTQYF.

There are a few counts of this clone. This chain connects TRBV11-3 to TRBJ1-2, with no clear D. The CDR3 is made up of 15 amino acids. CDR1 is SGHNT, CDR2 YENEEA, per germline. Trimming cost V 0 bases and J 4 bases, with 12 bases left between them. The CDR3 loop is CASSLDGGVTYGYTF. The CDR3 DNA reads TGTGCCAGCAGCTTAGATGGAGGAGTGACCTATGGCTACACCTTC.

The V call is TRBV6-5, the J call TRBJ2-1, with 10 bases aligning to TRBD1. The germline V gene has CDR1 MNHEY and CDR2 SVGAGI. The trim removed 0 bases at V and 3 bases at J, leaving 2 bases unmatched. This CDR3 is built from 16 residues. The CDR3 protein is CASSYSGTGVYNEQFF. The CDR3 nucleotides are TGTGCCAGCAGTTACTCGGGGACAGGGGTCTACAATGAGCAGTTCTTC.

The chain is built from TRBV23-1 and TRBJ1-1; D is perhaps TRBD1 (6 bases). TRBV23-1 is an ORF; its function is uncertain. This CDR3 is 21 amino acids long. Deletions cut 0 bases from V and 0 bases from J, with 26 bases between. CDR3 region: CASSQSRLPDRLGLMNTEAFF. CDR3 DNA: TGCGCCAGCAGTCAATCGAGACTACCCGACAGGCTCGGGTTGATGAACACTGAAGCTTTCTTT.

This clone was seen once. The V call is TRBV9, the J call TRBJ2-7, with TRBD2 matching 8 bases. Unmatched junction bases numbered 7, after V lost 0 bases and J lost 2 bases. Germline V gene lookup returns CDR1 SGDLS and CDR2 YYNGEE. The CDR3 loop spans 16 amino acids. DNA for the CDR3: TGTGCCAGCAGCGTAGGTAAGCGGGAGAGAACCTACGAGCAGTACTTC. Its translation: CASSVGKRERTYEQYF.

The V and J genes are TRBV5-1 and TRBJ2-3; 7 nucleotides line up with TRBD2. The germline CDR1 and CDR2 sequences are SGHRS and YFSETQ. V gave up 3 bases and J gave up 1 base; unmatched junction bases: 5. The CDR3 sequence is 15 residues long. CDR3 DNA sequence: TGCGCCAGCAGCTGGGCGGGGGTTGGCACAGATACGCAGTATTTT. It encodes CASSWAGVGTDTQYF. The variable domain in full, with the rest retrieved from reference TRBV5-1 and TRBJ2-3, is KAGVTQTPRYLIKTRGQQVTLSCSPISGHRSVSWYQQTPGQGLQFLFEYFSETQRNKGNFPGRFSGRQFSNSRSEMNVSTLELGDSALYLCASSWAGVGTDTQYFGPGTRLTVL.

The chain links TRBV11-3 to TRBJ2-1, with D perhaps matching TRBD2 (6 bases). Germline V gene lookup returns CDR1 SGHNT and CDR2 YENEEA. The CDR3 totals 16 residues. Trimming removed 0 bases from V and 0 bases from J, with 9 bases in between. CDR3 protein: CASSLDPGSSYNEQFF. The CDR3 DNA reads as TGTGCCAGCAGCTTAGACCCCGGGAGCTCCTACAATGAGCAGTTCTTC.

The rearrangement links TRBV3-1 (or the pseudogene TRBV3-2) to TRBJ1-2, with D possibly being TRBD1 (5 bases). V lost 1 base, J lost 6 bases, and 12 bases lay in between. Germline lookup yields CDR1 LGHDT and CDR2 YNNKEL (reference sequence). There are 14 residues in the CDR3. The CDR3 DNA reads TGTGCCAGCAGCCAAGTTTGGGGGGTGCATGGCTACACCTTC. It is translated as CASSQVWGVHGYTF.

The V and J genes are TRBV6-2 or TRBV6-3 and TRBJ2-2, with D possibly TRBD1 on 5 matching bases. The CDR3 is 13 residues long. V was shortened by 4 bases and J by 6 bases, with 9 bases between the two germline ends. Germline V gene sequence: CDR1 MNHEY, CDR2 SVGEGT. The CDR3, as DNA: TGTGCCAGCAGTTGGCAGGGCTCCGGGGAGCTGTTTTTT. Translated: CASSWQGSGELFF.

The J gene is TRBJ1-6, the V gene TRBV27; weak D call: TRBD1 (5 bases). V was clipped by 6 bases and J by 7 bases, with 13 bases between them. CDR3 length: 14 residues. In germline, CDR1 is MNHEY, CDR2 SMNVEV (reference sequence). As DNA, the CDR3 is TGTGCCAGCAGAACCTTGACAGCCAATTCACCCCTCCACTTT. Translation gives CASRTLTANSPLHF.